The clone carrying this TCR beta chain was observed a few times. The CDR3 length is 14 residues. Germline CDR1 is LGHDT and CDR2 is YNNKEL (reference sequence). V dropped 3 bases and J dropped 3; count of bases not matched to a gene: 5. As it was prepared, the TCRbeta library received unique molecular identifiers. A single record per CDR3 protein comes from TCRdb applying MiXCR to the PCR reads. The sample shows 420,000 or so distinct CDR3 sequences, 11% of them seen only once. The record originates from a study of T-cell reconstitution after alpha-beta-depleted transplantation in children. This receptor was identified in a human donor who donated a stem cell graft to a child with acute myeloid leukemia. The rearrangement links TRBV3-1 to TRBJ2-7, with 7 bases lining up with TRBD2. Sequencing used PBMCs from the stem cell graft donor, obtained from the stem cell graft. The CDR3 protein is CASSQTGGDYEQYV. Written as DNA, the CDR3 is TGTGCCAGCAGCCAGACTGGGGGGGACTACGAGCAGTACGTC.